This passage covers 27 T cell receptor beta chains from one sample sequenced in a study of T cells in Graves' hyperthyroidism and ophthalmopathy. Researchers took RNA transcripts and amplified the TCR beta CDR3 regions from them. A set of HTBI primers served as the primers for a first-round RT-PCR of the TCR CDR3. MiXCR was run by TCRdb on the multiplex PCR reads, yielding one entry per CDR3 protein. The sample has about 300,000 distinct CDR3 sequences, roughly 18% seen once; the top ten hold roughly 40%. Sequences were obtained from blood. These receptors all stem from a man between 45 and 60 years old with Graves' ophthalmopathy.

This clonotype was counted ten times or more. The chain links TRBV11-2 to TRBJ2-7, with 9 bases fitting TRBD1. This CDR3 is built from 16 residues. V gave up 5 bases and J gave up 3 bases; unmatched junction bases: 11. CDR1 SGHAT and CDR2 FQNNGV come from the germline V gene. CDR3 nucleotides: TGTGCCAGCAGCATCCCCACCGGGACAGGGAGCTACGAGCAGTACTTC. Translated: CASSIPTGTGSYEQYF.

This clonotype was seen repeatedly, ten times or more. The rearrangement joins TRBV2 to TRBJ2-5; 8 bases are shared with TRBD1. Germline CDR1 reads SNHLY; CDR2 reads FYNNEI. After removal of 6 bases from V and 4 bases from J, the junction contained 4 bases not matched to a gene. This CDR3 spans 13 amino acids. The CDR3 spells CASRKTGVETQYF. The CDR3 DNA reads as TGTGCCAGCAGAAAGACAGGGGTAGAGACCCAGTACTTC.

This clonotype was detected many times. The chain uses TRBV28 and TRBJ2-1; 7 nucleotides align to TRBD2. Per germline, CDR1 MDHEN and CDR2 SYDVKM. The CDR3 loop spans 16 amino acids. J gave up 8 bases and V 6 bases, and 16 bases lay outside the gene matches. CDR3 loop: CASSQPGGRRGDEQFF. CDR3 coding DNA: TGTGCCAGCAGCCAACCCGGCGGGAGACGCGGGGATGAGCAGTTCTTC.

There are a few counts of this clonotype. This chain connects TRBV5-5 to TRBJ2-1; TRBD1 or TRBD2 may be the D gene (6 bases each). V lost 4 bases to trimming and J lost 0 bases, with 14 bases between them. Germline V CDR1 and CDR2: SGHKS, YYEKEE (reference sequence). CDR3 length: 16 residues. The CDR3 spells CASSLGGGLSYNEQFF. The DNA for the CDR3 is TGTGCCAGCAGCCTGGGGGGCGGGCTCTCCTACAATGAGCAGTTCTTC.

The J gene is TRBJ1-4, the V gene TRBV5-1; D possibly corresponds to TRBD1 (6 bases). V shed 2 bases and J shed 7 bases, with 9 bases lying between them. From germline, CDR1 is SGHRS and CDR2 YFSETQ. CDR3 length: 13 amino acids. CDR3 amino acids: CASSLQGGEKLFF. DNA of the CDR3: TGCGCCAGCAGCTTACAGGGCGGTGAAAAACTGTTTTTT.

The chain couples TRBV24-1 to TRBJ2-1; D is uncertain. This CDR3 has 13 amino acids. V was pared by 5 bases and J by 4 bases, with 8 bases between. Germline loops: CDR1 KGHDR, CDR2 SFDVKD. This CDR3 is CATSGRRYNEQFF. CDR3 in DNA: TGTGCCACCAGTGGGCGACGGTACAATGAGCAGTTCTTC.

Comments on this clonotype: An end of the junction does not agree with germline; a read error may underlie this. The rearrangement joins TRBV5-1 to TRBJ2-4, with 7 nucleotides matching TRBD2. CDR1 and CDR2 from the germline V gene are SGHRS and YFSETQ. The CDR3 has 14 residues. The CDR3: CVSSTNSGANIQYF. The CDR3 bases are TGCGTCAGCAGCACGAACAGCGGGGCCAACATTCAGTACTTC.

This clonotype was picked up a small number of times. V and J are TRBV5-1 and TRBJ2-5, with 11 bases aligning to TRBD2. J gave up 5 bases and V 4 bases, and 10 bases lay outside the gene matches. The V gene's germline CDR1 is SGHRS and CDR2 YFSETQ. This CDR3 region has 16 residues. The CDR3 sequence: CASSQGTSGRAETQYF. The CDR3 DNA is TGCGCCAGCAGCCAGGGGACTAGCGGAAGGGCGGAGACCCAGTACTTC.

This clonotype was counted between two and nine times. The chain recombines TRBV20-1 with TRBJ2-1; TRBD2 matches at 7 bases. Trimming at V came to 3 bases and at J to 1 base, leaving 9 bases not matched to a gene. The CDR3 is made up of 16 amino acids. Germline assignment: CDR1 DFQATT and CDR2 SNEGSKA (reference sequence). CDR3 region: CSARAIGGSSYNEQFF. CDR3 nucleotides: TGCAGTGCTAGGGCTATCGGCGGGAGTTCCTACAATGAGCAGTTCTTC.

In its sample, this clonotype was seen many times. The CDR3 protein is CAFLAGTADGYTF. Written as DNA, the CDR3 is TGTGCCTTTCTGGCCGGGACCGCGGATGGCTACACCTTC. The genes are TRBV30 and TRBJ1-2, with D possibly TRBD1 on 5 matching bases. This CDR3 is built from 13 residues. Germline V lookup: CDR1 GTSNPN, CDR2 SVGIG (reference sequence). V lost 7 bases and J lost 6, with 18 bases in between.

Here the CDR3 reads CSARDLRTSGFSEQYF. The CDR3 DNA follows: TGCAGTGCTAGAGATTTACGGACTAGCGGTTTTTCCGAGCAGTACTTC. The chain employs TRBV20-1 and TRBJ2-7, with TRBD2 identical over 10 bases. J was trimmed by 6 bases and V by 0 bases; bases with no gene match: 11. CDR3 length equals 16 residues. In germline, CDR1 is DFQATT, CDR2 SNEGSKA (reference sequence).

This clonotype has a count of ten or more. The CDR3 bases are TGTGCCAGCAGTTTGACTAGCGGGAGCGCCGGGGAGCTGTTTTTT. Translation: CASSLTSGSAGELFF. The V gene is TRBV27, the J gene TRBJ2-2; 12 nucleotides agree with TRBD2. With 3 bases clipped from V and 6 bases from J, the junction kept 2 bases outside the gene matches. The CDR3 totals 15 residues. The germline V gene encodes CDR1 MNHEY and CDR2 SMNVEV (reference sequence).

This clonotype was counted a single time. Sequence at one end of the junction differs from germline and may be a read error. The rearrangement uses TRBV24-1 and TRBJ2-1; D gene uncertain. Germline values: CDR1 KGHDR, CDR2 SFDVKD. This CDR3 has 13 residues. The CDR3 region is CAASAQSMHEQFF. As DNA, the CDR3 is TGTGCCGCCAGTGCCCAGTCTATGCATGAGCAGTTCTTC.

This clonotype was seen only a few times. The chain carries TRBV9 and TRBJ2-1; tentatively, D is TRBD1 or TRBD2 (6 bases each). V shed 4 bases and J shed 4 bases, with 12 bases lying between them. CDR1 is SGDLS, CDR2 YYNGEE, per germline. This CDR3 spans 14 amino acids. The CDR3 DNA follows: TGTGCCAGCAGCCAGGAGGGGGGTTACAATGAGCAGTTCTTC. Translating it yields CASSQEGGYNEQFF. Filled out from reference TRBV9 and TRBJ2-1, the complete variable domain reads DSGVTQTPKHLITATGQRVTLRCSPRSGDLSVYWYQQSLDQGLQFLIQYYNGEERAKGNILERFSAQQFPDLHSELNLSSLELGDSALYFCASSQEGGYNEQFFGPGTRLTVL.

CDR3 coding DNA: TGTGCCAGCAGTTATTTAGCCGGGACAGGGTACAATGAGCAGTTCTTC. Translation: CASSYLAGTGYNEQFF. The chain employs TRBV7-2 and TRBJ2-1, with 9 bases lining up with TRBD1. This CDR3 region has 16 residues. Germline V gene data show CDR1 as SGHTA and CDR2 as FQGNSA. V dropped 6 bases and J dropped 4; count of bases not matched to a gene: 10.

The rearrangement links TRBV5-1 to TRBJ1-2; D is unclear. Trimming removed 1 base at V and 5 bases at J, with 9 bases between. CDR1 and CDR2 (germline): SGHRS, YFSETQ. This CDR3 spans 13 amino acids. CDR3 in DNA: TGCGCCAGCAGCTTGTCAGGATCTTATGGCTACACCTTC. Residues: CASSLSGSYGYTF.

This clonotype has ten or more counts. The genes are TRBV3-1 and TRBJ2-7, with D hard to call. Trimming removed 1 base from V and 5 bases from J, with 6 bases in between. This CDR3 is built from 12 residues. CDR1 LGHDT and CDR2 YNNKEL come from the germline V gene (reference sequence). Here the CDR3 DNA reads TGTGCCAGCAGCCAAGCCGGCCACGAGCAGTACTTC. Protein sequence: CASSQAGHEQYF.

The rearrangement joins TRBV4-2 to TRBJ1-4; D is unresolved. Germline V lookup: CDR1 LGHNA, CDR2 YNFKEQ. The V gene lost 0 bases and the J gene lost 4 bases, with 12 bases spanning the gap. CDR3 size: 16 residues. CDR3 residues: CASSQEPGGINEKLFF. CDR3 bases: TGTGCCAGCAGCCAAGAACCGGGAGGGATTAATGAAAAACTGTTTTTT.

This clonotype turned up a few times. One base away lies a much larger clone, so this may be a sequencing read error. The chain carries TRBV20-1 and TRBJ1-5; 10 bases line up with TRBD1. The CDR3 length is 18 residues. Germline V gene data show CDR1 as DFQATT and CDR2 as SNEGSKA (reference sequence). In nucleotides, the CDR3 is TGCAGTCCTAGAGAGGCGACAGGGGGCGCGACGGGCAATCAGCCCCAGCATTTT. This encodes CSPREATGGATGNQPQHF.

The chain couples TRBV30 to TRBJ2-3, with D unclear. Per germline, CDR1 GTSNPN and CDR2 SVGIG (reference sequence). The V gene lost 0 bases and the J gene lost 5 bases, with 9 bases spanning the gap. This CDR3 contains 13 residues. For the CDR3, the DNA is TGTGCCTGGAGTGTAGACTGGGTAGATACGCAGTATTTT. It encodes CAWSVDWVDTQYF.

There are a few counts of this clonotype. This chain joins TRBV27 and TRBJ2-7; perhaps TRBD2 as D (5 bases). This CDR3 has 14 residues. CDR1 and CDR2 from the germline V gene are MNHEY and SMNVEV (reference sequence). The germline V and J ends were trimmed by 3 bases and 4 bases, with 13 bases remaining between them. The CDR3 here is CASSFSGSKYEQYF. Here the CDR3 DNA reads TGTGCCAGCAGTTTTTCGGGGTCAAAGTACGAGCAGTACTTC.

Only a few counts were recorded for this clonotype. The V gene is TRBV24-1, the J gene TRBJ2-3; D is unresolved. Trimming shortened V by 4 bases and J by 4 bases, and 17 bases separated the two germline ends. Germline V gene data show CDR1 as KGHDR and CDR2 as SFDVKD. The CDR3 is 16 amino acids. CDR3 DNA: TGTGCCACCAGTGACCTTCGAGAAGGTGCGGCAGATACGCAGTATTTT. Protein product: CATSDLREGAADTQYF.

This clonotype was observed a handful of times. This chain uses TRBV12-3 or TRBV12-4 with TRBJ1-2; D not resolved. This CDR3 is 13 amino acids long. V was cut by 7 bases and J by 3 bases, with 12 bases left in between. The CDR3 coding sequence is TGTGCCAGCACAAGAGAGGAGCACTATGGCTACACCTTC. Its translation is CASTREEHYGYTF.

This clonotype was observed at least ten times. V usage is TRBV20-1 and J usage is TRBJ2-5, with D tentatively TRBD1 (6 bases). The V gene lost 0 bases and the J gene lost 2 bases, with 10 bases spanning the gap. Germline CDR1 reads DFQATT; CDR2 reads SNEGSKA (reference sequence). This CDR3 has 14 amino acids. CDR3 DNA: TGCAGTGCTAGAGATGGGGGACAACAAGAGACCCAGTACTTC. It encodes CSARDGGQQETQYF.

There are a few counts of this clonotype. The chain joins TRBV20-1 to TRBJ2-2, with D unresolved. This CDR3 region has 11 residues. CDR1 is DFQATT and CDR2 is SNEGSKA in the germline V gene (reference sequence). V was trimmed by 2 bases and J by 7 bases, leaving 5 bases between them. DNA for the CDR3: TGCAGTGCTAGATGGAGCGGGGAGCTGTTTTTT. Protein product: CSARWSGELFF.

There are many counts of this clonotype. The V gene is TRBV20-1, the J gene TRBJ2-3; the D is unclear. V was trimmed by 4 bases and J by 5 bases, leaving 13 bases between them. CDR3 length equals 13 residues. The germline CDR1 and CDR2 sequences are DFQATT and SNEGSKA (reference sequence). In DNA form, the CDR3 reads TGCAGTGCTACGTTTTTCCAGGAAGATACGCAGTATTTT. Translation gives CSATFFQEDTQYF.

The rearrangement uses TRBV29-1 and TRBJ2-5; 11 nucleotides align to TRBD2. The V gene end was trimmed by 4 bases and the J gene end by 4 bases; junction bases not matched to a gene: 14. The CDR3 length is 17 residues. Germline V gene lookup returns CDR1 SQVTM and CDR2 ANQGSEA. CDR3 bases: TGCAGCGTTGTGTACAGGGTGGCTAGCGGGAGGTTAGAGACCCAGTACTTC. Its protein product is CSVVYRVASGRLETQYF.